These 14 T cell receptor beta chains were all obtained from the same sample, sequenced in a study of blood T cell repertoires in COVID-19. The repertoire was sequenced with immunoSEQ multiplex PCR; TCRdb's copy has only in-frame clones and lacks some. The sample shows fewer than 100,000 clones, 75% to 95% of them seen only once. The specimen sequenced was peripheral blood. These receptors all come from a woman older than 75 with acute or convalescent COVID-19.

The rearrangement joins TRBV10-3 to TRBJ2-3, with 7 bases identical to TRBD2. The CDR3 is 15 residues long. Germline CDR1 is ENHRY and CDR2 is SYGVKD. V was clipped by 6 bases and J by 2 bases; unmatched bases: 8. The CDR3 sequence: CAISGQRDFTDTQYF. The CDR3 bases are TGTGCCATCAGCGGTCAGCGGGATTTCACAGATACGCAGTATTTT.

V usage is TRBV2 and J usage is TRBJ1-2, with 7 bases lining up with TRBD1. Germline values: CDR1 SNHLY, CDR2 FYNNEI. The trim removed 7 bases at V and 7 bases at J, leaving 12 bases unmatched. The CDR3 is 14 amino acids. The CDR3 protein is CASTLQGRGIGYTF. The CDR3 coding sequence is TGTGCCAGCACCCTACAGGGGCGTGGGATTGGCTACACCTTC.

The CDR3 DNA reads as TGTGCCAGCAGCTTTTCGGGAGTGCGGGCCAATGAGCAGTTCTTC. It specifies CASSFSGVRANEQFF. The rearrangement joins TRBV5-6 to TRBJ2-1; the D gene is possibly TRBD2 (6 bases). CDR1 SGHDT and CDR2 YYEEEE come from the germline V gene. Between the trimmed V and J ends, which lost 2 bases and 6 bases, there was a span of 15 bases. The CDR3 contains 15 residues.

V gene TRBV4-2 combines with J gene TRBJ2-2, with 8 bases matching TRBD1. The CDR3 contains 17 residues. The V segment lost 0 bases and the J segment 4 bases; nucleotides outside the gene matches: 7. Germline V lookup: CDR1 LGHNA, CDR2 YNFKEQ. The CDR3 sequence is CASSQEQNRGVTGELFF. The CDR3 nucleotides are TGTGCCAGCAGCCAAGAACAGAACAGGGGGGTCACCGGGGAGCTGTTTTTT.

This chain uses TRBV11-2 with TRBJ2-3, with 8 bases fitting TRBD2. There are 15 residues in the CDR3. Germline CDR1 reads SGHAT; CDR2 reads FQNNGV. Trimming at V came to 6 bases and at J to 1 base, leaving 6 bases not matched to a gene. The CDR3 region is CASRPRGGGTDTQYF. CDR3 nucleotide sequence: TGTGCCAGCAGACCACGGGGGGGCGGCACAGATACGCAGTATTTT.

This clone was seen once. V gene TRBV28 combines with J gene TRBJ2-3, with 15 bases matching TRBD2. The V segment lost 6 bases and the J segment 3 bases; nucleotides outside the gene matches: 13. Germline lookup yields CDR1 MDHEN and CDR2 SYDVKM. The CDR3 length is 19 residues. CDR3 residues: CASSPGLAGGPEVTDTQYF. CDR3 bases: TGTGCCAGCAGCCCAGGACTAGCGGGAGGGCCTGAGGTGACAGATACGCAGTATTTT.

The DNA of the CDR3 is TGTGCCAGCAGTTTCGTGGCCAGGGGGCTAGAAAAACTGTTTTTT. Protein sequence: CASSFVARGLEKLFF. This sequence joins TRBV27 and TRBJ1-4; 8 positions agree with TRBD1. Germline CDR1 is MNHEY and CDR2 is SMNVEV (reference sequence). The CDR3 has 15 amino acids. Unmatched junction bases numbered 8, after V lost 3 bases and J lost 8 bases.

The chain uses TRBV6-2 or TRBV6-3 and TRBJ1-1; no definite D call. The CDR3 is 12 residues long. Trimming pared 5 bases from V and 6 bases from J, leaving 10 bases between. CDR1 is MNHEY and CDR2 is SVGEGT in the germline V gene. CDR3 loop: CASSRWRAEAFF. DNA for the CDR3: TGTGCCAGCAGTCGGTGGAGGGCTGAAGCTTTCTTT.

With regard to this clone: One end of the junction does not line up with germline, which may come from a read error. The genes are TRBV25-1 and TRBJ1-6; TRBD1 aligns across 11 bases. This CDR3 has 14 residues. Germline V lookup: CDR1 MGHDK, CDR2 SYGVNS. CDR3 sequence reads: CASRGTGGISPPHF. CDR3 DNA: TGTGCCAGCAGGGGGACAGGGGGAATATCACCCCCCCACTTT.

CDR3: CASSNTGVAYNEQFF. DNA for the CDR3: TGTGCCAGCAGTAATACAGGGGTAGCTTACAATGAGCAGTTCTTC. This chain connects TRBV6-5 to TRBJ2-1, with 7 positions matching TRBD1. The CDR3 has 15 amino acids. V gave up 5 bases and J gave up 4 bases; unmatched junction bases: 8. Germline V gene sequence: CDR1 MNHEY, CDR2 SVGAGI.

This chain uses TRBV11-3 with TRBJ2-3; tentatively, D is TRBD1 (5 bases). With 5 bases removed from V and 2 bases from J, the gap between germline ends came to 14 bases. Germline CDR1 SGHNT, CDR2 YENEEA. This CDR3 is built from 15 residues. The CDR3 coding sequence is TGTGCCAGCAGCCCAACGACAGCTTTCACAGATACGCAGTATTTT. Residues: CASSPTTAFTDTQYF.

DNA for the CDR3: TGTGCCAGCAGTGAAGCTGGGCAACTCCACTTT. Its protein product is CASSEAGQLHF. The gene calls are TRBV6-1 and TRBJ1-6; D unclear. The CDR3 runs 11 residues. Per germline, CDR1 MNHNS and CDR2 SASEGT. Trimming pared 0 bases from V and 16 bases from J, leaving 7 bases between.

This chain links TRBV5-4 with TRBJ2-7, with TRBD1 matching over 8 bases. The V gene's germline CDR1 is SGHNT and CDR2 YYREEE (reference sequence). CDR3 length: 15 residues. J lost 7 bases, V lost 0 bases, and 9 bases had no gene match. In DNA form, the CDR3 reads TGTGCCAGCAGCTTGGCGTCCCAGGGGGCTGGGGAGCAGTACTTC. Its translation: CASSLASQGAGEQYF.

The gene calls are TRBV6-1 and TRBJ2-3; D is possibly TRBD1 (5 bases). Germline CDR1 reads MNHNS; CDR2 reads SASEGT. Trimming stripped 2 bases from V and 4 bases from J, with 16 bases between. This CDR3 is built from 16 residues. CDR3 residues: CASSERGASSPDTQYF. CDR3 in DNA: TGTGCCAGCAGTGAAAGGGGCGCAAGCTCTCCAGATACGCAGTATTTT.